The source of this T cell receptor beta chain is a study of neurological immune-mediated disorders. Points from the study as a whole: TCR clonal expansion peaked in HTLV-1-associated myelopathy patients and was lowest in multiple sclerosis patients.

Each TCR transcript was tagged with a 10-nucleotide random UMI during 5'RACE. Every sequencing run generated in excess of 170 million TCR-beta sequences. These sequences covered 15-18 subjects. TCRdb independently ran MiXCR on the 5' RACE reads; one entry per CDR3 protein. Of 25,000 to 35,000 distinct CDR3 sequences listed, about a sixth were seen once; the top ten hold about 5%. This clonotype was counted only a few times. Its matching antigen is unknown. Germline assignment: CDR1 DFQATT and CDR2 SNEGSKA (reference sequence). V was pared by 6 bases and J by 4 bases, with 13 bases between. The CDR3 is 13 amino acids. The time point: technical triplicate 3. Use was made of about 920,000 CD4+ or CD8+ T cells in sorted libraries.

The specimen sequenced was CD4+ T cells from blood. The chain uses TRBV20-1 and TRBJ2-1; no clear D. This sequence originates from a female donor with HTLV-1-associated myelopathy (HAM/TSP). This CDR3 is CSATGRTYNEQFF. The CDR3 nucleotides read TGCAGTGCCACGGGCAGGACGTACAATGAGCAGTTCTTC.